This record concerns one T cell receptor beta chain sequence. PCR employed 60 Vbeta and 13 Jbeta primers. The method was immunoSEQ multiplex PCR; TCRdb's version includes in-frame clones alone and lacks a portion of them. The sample lists about 180,000 clones; 77% were seen once. Trimming removed 5 bases from V and 7 bases from J; junction bases left unmatched: 6. The CDR3 totals 14 residues. CDR1 MNHEY and CDR2 SMNVEV come from the germline V gene (reference sequence). This sample was taken from a study of cytomegalovirus exposure and HLA in healthy donors. This chain connects TRBV27 to TRBJ2-1, with 9 bases identical to TRBD1. The TCR originated in a man in his late teens or twenties in good health and CMV-seronegative. Source material: PBMCs. CDR3 region: CASSRTGAANEQFF. The CDR3 nucleotides are TGTGCCAGCAGTCGGACAGGGGCGGCGAATGAGCAGTTCTTC.